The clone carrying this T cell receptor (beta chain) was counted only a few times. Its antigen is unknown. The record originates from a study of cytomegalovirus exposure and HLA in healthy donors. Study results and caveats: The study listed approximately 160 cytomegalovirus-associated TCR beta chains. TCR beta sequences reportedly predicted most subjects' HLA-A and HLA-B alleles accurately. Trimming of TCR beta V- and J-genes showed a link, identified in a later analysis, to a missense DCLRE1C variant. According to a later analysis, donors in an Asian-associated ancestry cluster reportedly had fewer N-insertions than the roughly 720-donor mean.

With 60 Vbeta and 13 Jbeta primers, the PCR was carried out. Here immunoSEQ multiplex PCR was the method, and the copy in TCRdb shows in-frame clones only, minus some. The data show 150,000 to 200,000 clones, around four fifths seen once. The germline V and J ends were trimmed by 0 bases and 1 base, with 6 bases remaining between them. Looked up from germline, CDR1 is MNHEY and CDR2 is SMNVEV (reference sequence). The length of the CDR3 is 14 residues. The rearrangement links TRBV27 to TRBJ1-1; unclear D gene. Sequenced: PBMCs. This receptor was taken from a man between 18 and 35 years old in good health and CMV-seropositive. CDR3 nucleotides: TGTGCCAGCAGTTTATCGAGGGCGAACACTGAAGCTTTCTTT. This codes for CASSLSRANTEAFF.